Described below is a single T cell receptor (beta chain) sequence and its context. Its antigen is not identified. Trimming removed 8 bases at V and 5 bases at J, with 20 bases between. Germline V lookup: CDR1 ENHRY, CDR2 SYGVKD. The CDR3 is made up of 15 amino acids. PCR involved 60 Vbeta and 13 Jbeta primers. Assay used: immunoSEQ multiplex PCR; TCRdb lists only in-frame clones, some missing. The sample lists 150,000 to 200,000 clones, about four fifths occurring once. The sample is drawn from a study of cytomegalovirus exposure and HLA in healthy donors. Study-wide points: Productive rates of about 87% or about 30% were seen for most TCR beta V segments in an earlier analysis. For cytomegalovirus status, the classifier reportedly gave diagnoses with high specificity and sensitivity. Associated with HLA alleles at 0.05 false discovery rate in a later analysis were 16,951 TCR beta sequences. In a later analysis, HLA-associated beta chains showed higher expansion and lower generation probabilities than comparable chains.

Sequencing was performed on PBMCs. This clonotype was obtained from a female donor in good health and CMV-seronegative. This sequence joins TRBV10-3 and TRBJ2-3; D perhaps matches TRBD2 (7 bases). CDR3 sequence reads: CAIEDSGGVGDTQYF. The CDR3 DNA reads as TGTGCCATCGAGGACTCGGGGGGCGTGGGAGATACGCAGTATTTT.